A single sample gave rise to the 20 T cell receptor beta chains below, sequenced in a study of cytomegalovirus exposure and HLA in healthy donors. PCR amplification relied on 60 Vbeta primers (plus 13 Jbeta primers). This table comes from immunoSEQ multiplex PCR, and its TCRdb copy is limited to in-frame clones, with some not included. The data show 95,000 to 110,000 clones, approximately 79% seen once. The sequenced material came from PBMCs. Every receptor here comes from a woman in her 40s in good health and CMV-seropositive.

The chain has TRBV6-1 and TRBJ2-7; D may be TRBD1 (5 bases). The germline CDR1 and CDR2 sequences are MNHNS and SASEGT. The CDR3 spans 16 residues. The V end lost 0 bases, the J end lost 5 bases, and 17 bases lay between the germline ends. CDR3 in amino acids: CASSEASFRVRNEQYF. CDR3 DNA sequence: TGTGCCAGCAGTGAAGCGTCGTTCAGGGTCCGAAACGAGCAGTACTTC.

In DNA, the CDR3 is TGTGCCAGCAGCTTAAGGGACAGTAATAATTCACCCCTCCACTTT. This encodes CASSLRDSNNSPLHF. The V call is TRBV7-3, the J call TRBJ1-6; 7 positions agree with TRBD1. The V gene's germline CDR1 is SGHTA and CDR2 FQGTGA. The CDR3 has 15 residues. J was trimmed by 5 bases and V by 1 base; bases with no gene match: 2.

The rearrangement links TRBV29-1 to TRBJ2-3; tentative D call: TRBD2 (7 bases). The CDR3 contains 13 residues. In germline, CDR1 is SQVTM, CDR2 ANQGSEA. This chain's CDR3 is CSSRGGATDTQYF. The CDR3 nucleotides read TGCAGTAGCCGTGGGGGGGCGACAGATACGCAGTATTTT.

The chain's CDR3 is CASSPGEGNTGANVLTF. In DNA form, the CDR3 reads TGTGCCAGCAGCCCAGGGGAGGGGAATACCGGGGCCAACGTCCTGACTTTC. This chain joins TRBV6-4 and TRBJ2-6, with D perhaps TRBD2 (7 bases). Germline V gene data show CDR1 as MRHNA and CDR2 as SNTAGT. With 6 bases removed from V and 4 bases from J, the gap between germline ends came to 19 bases. The CDR3 covers 17 residues.

The rearrangement uses TRBV7-3 and TRBJ1-2; D unresolved. The length of the CDR3 is 12 residues. Germline V gives CDR1 SGHTA, CDR2 FQGTGA. Deletions cut 10 bases from V and 3 bases from J, with 12 bases between. The CDR3 DNA is TGTGCCACCAGGTCCGGGGACTATGGCTACACCTTC. It yields the protein CATRSGDYGYTF.

The V gene is TRBV9, the J gene TRBJ1-2, with TRBD1 as a possible D gene (5 bases). V lost 3 bases to trimming and J lost 8 bases, with 14 bases between them. Germline loops: CDR1 SGDLS, CDR2 YYNGEE. The CDR3 is made up of 13 amino acids. The chain's CDR3 is CASSATDRAGYTF. The CDR3 DNA is TGTGCCAGCAGCGCGACAGACCGAGCAGGCTACACCTTC. Filled out from reference TRBV9 and TRBJ1-2, the complete variable domain reads DSGVTQTPKHLITATGQRVTLRCSPRSGDLSVYWYQQSLDQGLQFLIQYYNGEERAKGNILERFSAQQFPDLHSELNLSSLELGDSALYFCASSATDRAGYTFGSGTRLTVV.

The chain has TRBV7-2 and TRBJ1-5; D is perhaps TRBD1 (5 bases). Trimming left V 6 bases short and J 4 bases short, with 10 bases between. The CDR3 length is 13 residues. CDR1 is SGHTA, CDR2 FQGNSA, per germline. DNA of the CDR3: TGTGCCAGCAGTTATAAGGGGAATCAGCCCCAGCATTTT. As protein: CASSYKGNQPQHF. The full variable domain, in which reference TRBV7-2 and TRBJ1-5 provide the parts outside the CDR3, is GAGVSQSPSNKVTEKGKDVELRCDPISGHTALYWYRQSLGQGLEFLIYFQGNSAPDKSGLPSDRFSAERTGGSVSTLTIQRTQQEDSAVYLCASSYKGNQPQHFGDGTRLSIL.

The chain couples TRBV2 to TRBJ1-5; a weak D match, TRBD1 (5 bases). The CDR3 contains 15 residues. In germline, CDR1 is SNHLY, CDR2 FYNNEI. Trimming took 5 bases from V and 6 from J, leaving 17 bases between them. The CDR3 is CASSTSAGGFQPQHF. The CDR3 DNA is TGTGCCAGCAGTACATCCGCCGGGGGGTTTCAGCCCCAGCATTTT.

This chain links TRBV5-4 with TRBJ2-3; perhaps TRBD2 as D (5 bases). The CDR3 is made up of 15 amino acids. V lost 5 bases and J 2 bases, leaving 15 bases between the germline ends. The germline V gene has CDR1 SGHNT and CDR2 YYREEE (reference sequence). The CDR3 region is CASRTGTNPTDTQYF. DNA of the CDR3: TGTGCCAGCAGGACGGGAACTAACCCCACAGATACGCAGTATTTT.

The chain recombines TRBV15 with TRBJ2-3, with D maybe TRBD2 (5 bases). Trimming pared 1 base from V and 1 base from J, leaving 9 bases between. Germline V gene data show CDR1 as LNHNV and CDR2 as YYDKDF (reference sequence). The CDR3 is made up of 15 amino acids. CDR3 loop: CATSRGGPRTDTQYF. The DNA of the CDR3 is TGTGCCACCAGCAGAGGCGGGCCTCGCACAGATACGCAGTATTTT.

This clone was seen a handful of times. The rearrangement joins TRBV18 to TRBJ1-6, with 7 bases matching TRBD1. The CDR3 has 14 residues. Unmatched junction bases numbered 7, after V lost 6 bases and J lost 8 bases. The germline V gene has CDR1 KGHSH and CDR2 LQKENI. In DNA, the CDR3 is TGTGCCAGCTCCCAGGGGGTCGGGGATTCACCCCTCCACTTT. Translated, it gives CASSQGVGDSPLHF.

The gene calls are TRBV6-1 and TRBJ2-5, with TRBD2 matching 8 bases. J lost 4 bases, V lost 2 bases, and 12 bases had no gene match. CDR3 size: 17 residues. The germline V gene has CDR1 MNHNS and CDR2 SASEGT. The DNA for the CDR3 is TGTGCCAGCAGTGAAAATCGGGGGGGCCTGATCGGAGAGACCCAGTACTTC. Translation gives CASSENRGGLIGETQYF.

V usage is TRBV29-1 and J usage is TRBJ2-5; D remains ambiguous. V lost 1 base and J 4 bases, leaving 4 bases between the germline ends. Germline V gene sequence: CDR1 SQVTM, CDR2 ANQGSEA. The CDR3 totals 11 residues. Written as DNA, the CDR3 is TGCAGCGTTGAAGTTAGAGAGACCCAGTACTTC. Translated, it gives CSVEVRETQYF.

A few counts support this clone. The identical CDR3 is also encoded by other nucleotide sequences in the sample. V and J are TRBV6-5 and TRBJ1-1, with D tentatively TRBD1 (5 bases). Trimming removed 4 bases from V and 12 bases from J, with 24 bases in between. The CDR3 extends over 15 amino acids. Germline V gene sequence: CDR1 MNHEY, CDR2 SVGAGI. The DNA for the CDR3 is TGTGCCAGCAGTTCCCTGGGCGGTGCGCTCCAGGGAACTTTCTTT. Its translation: CASSSLGGALQGTFF.

A few counts support this clone. This CDR3 reads CASGIKTGSYEQYF. The CDR3, as DNA: TGTGCCAGCGGCATAAAGACAGGGTCCTACGAGCAGTACTTC. The rearrangement links TRBV6-5 to TRBJ2-7; 7 bases agree with TRBD1. V gave up 8 bases and J gave up 1 base; unmatched junction bases: 8. The V gene's germline CDR1 is MNHEY and CDR2 SVGAGI. This CDR3 has 14 amino acids.

This clone was seen more than once but under ten times. V gene TRBV6-1 combines with J gene TRBJ2-2; no firm D call. The germline V and J ends were trimmed by 6 bases and 10 bases, with 15 bases remaining between them. This CDR3 spans 13 amino acids. Germline V CDR1 and CDR2: MNHNS, SASEGT. The CDR3 region is CASSAGSPEELFF. DNA of the CDR3: TGTGCCAGCAGCGCCGGGTCCCCCGAGGAGCTGTTTTTT.

The chain joins TRBV19 to TRBJ2-3; 7 nucleotides match TRBD1. CDR3 length: 15 amino acids. Germline V gene lookup returns CDR1 LNHDA and CDR2 SQIVND (reference sequence). V shed 1 base and J 8 bases; nucleotides not matched to a gene: 9. CDR3 sequence: CASSIGDRVWGTQYF. CDR3 in DNA: TGTGCCAGTAGTATAGGCGACAGGGTATGGGGTACGCAGTATTTT.

The chain employs TRBV7-9 and TRBJ2-7; tentatively, D is TRBD2 (5 bases). Germline values: CDR1 SEHNR, CDR2 FQNEAQ (reference sequence). Trimming stripped 0 bases from V and 3 bases from J, with 12 bases between. This CDR3 has 15 amino acids. The CDR3 coding sequence is TGTGCCAGCAGCTTAGCGGGTATTCGGGACTACGAGCAGTACTTC. Its translation is CASSLAGIRDYEQYF.

This clone came up a few times. The V call is TRBV4-1, the J call TRBJ1-2; 7 nucleotides align to TRBD1. This CDR3 contains 16 residues. Germline CDR1 and CDR2: MGHRA and YSYEKL. V was pared by 4 bases and J by 6 bases, with 14 bases of the junction left unmatched. In nucleotides, the CDR3 is TGCGCCAGCAGCCCGTATTTGAGGGACAGTCTTGATGGCTACACCTTC. This gives the protein CASSPYLRDSLDGYTF.

This clone has a handful of counts. J is TRBJ1-4 and V is TRBV5-1; D is unresolved. Between the trimmed V and J ends, which lost 3 bases and 3 bases, there was a span of 15 bases. Germline-derived CDR1 and CDR2 are SGHRS and YFSETQ. The CDR3 totals 16 residues. The CDR3 DNA is TGCGCCAGCAGCTCTGGGGTCGGGAACGCTAATGAAAAACTGTTTTTT. It codes for CASSSGVGNANEKLFF.